This is a list of T cell receptor beta chains from one sample in a study of cytomegalovirus exposure and HLA in healthy donors. TCRdb's table, derived via immunoSEQ multiplex PCR, lists solely in-frame clones and lacks some. The table records 55,000 to 70,000 clones, around 88% of them present only once. The sample taken for sequencing was PBMCs. These receptors all stem from a woman between 18 and 29 years old in good health and CMV-seronegative. Both conserved end residues are part of each CDR3. Each record gives: D gene, J gene, V gene, clone size, CDR3 DNA, CDR3 protein. A D gene is named only where the DNA matches it firmly. Clone sizes are given selectively: once, few, many, or a class where the clone is expanded.

>TRBD1|TRBJ1-1|TRBV6-5|-
TGTGCCAGCAGCACAGGGGGCGTACAAGCTTTCTTT
CASSTGGVQAFF
>TRBD1|TRBJ1-1|TRBV5-1|-
TGCGCCAGCAGCTCGGACAGGGGGCTTATCACTGAAGCTTTCTTT
CASSSDRGLITEAFF
>-|TRBJ2-7|TRBV29-1|few
TGCAGCGTTGGTGGCGGGACGGTCGACGAGCAGTACTTC
CSVGGGTVDEQYF
>TRBD2|TRBJ2-2|TRBV9|-
TGTGCCAGCAGCGCGGCTAGCGGGAGGGCCGGGGAGCTGTTTTTT
CASSAASGRAGELFF
>TRBD1|TRBJ2-7|TRBV5-1|-
TGCGCCAGCAGCCTCAGGACAGGCACCTACGAGCAGTACTTC
CASSLRTGTYEQYF
>TRBD2|TRBJ2-3|TRBV7-3|-
TGTGCCAGCAGCCCGACTAGCGTGACAGATACGCAGTATTTT
CASSPTSVTDTQYF
>TRBD1|TRBJ2-7|TRBV4-1|-
TGCGCCAGCAGCGGACAGACAGGGGCAGGGGAGCAGTACTTC
CASSGQTGAGEQYF
>TRBD1|TRBJ1-2|TRBV5-6|-
TGTGCCAGCAGCTATGGGACAGGGGCCTCTGGCTACACCTTC
CASSYGTGASGYTF
>TRBD1|TRBJ1-3|TRBV18|-
TGTGCCAGCTCAAGGGACAGGGGACCAGGAAACACCATATATTTT
CASSRDRGPGNTIYF
>TRBD2|TRBJ2-1|TRBV7-2|-
TGTGCCAGCAGCCCTCAGCGGGGGGGATCCTACAATGAGCAGTTCTTC
CASSPQRGGSYNEQFF
>TRBD1|TRBJ2-7|TRBV7-2|-
TGTGCCAGCAGCTTAGCGGAACAGGGGGTTAGAACCTACGAGCAGTACTTC
CASSLAEQGVRTYEQYF
>-|TRBJ2-7|TRBV6-7|-
TGTGCCAGCAGTTACTCTGACAGGAAACCCTACGAGCAGTACTTC
CASSYSDRKPYEQYF
>-|TRBJ1-4|TRBV11-1|-
TGTGCCAGCAGGTTAACGCCGGGGGAAAAACTGTTTTTT
CASRLTPGEKLFF
>TRBD1|TRBJ1-2|TRBV7-9|-
TGTGCCAGCAGCTTGGGACAGGCCCGCGACTACACCTTC
CASSLGQARDYTF
>TRBD2|TRBJ2-1|TRBV4-1|-
TGCGCCAGCAGCCAAGATGACATCGCGGCTAGCGGGCGCCTTTCCTACAATGAGCAGTTCTTC
CASSQDDIAASGRLSYNEQFF
>TRBD2|TRBJ2-1|TRBV2|-
TGTGCCAGCAGACCGGGACTAGCGTGGAATGAGCAGTTCTTC
CASRPGLAWNEQFF
>-|TRBJ2-7|TRBV4-3|-
TGCGCCAGCAGCCAAGGCTTCTTAAGGGGCGGATACGAGCAGTACTTC
CASSQGFLRGGYEQYF
>-|TRBJ2-2|TRBV27|-
TGTGCCAGCTGGAGTCTAGCGTCCACCGGGGAGCTGTTTTTT
CASWSLASTGELFF
>-|TRBJ2-3|TRBV27|-
TGTGCCAGCAGTTTAGGGTCGGGGACTAGCACAGATACGCAGTATTTT
CASSLGSGTSTDTQYF
>-|TRBJ2-7|TRBV7-9|-
TGTGCCAGCAGCTTTGGGGGCTTGGAGGAGCAGTACTTC
CASSFGGLEEQYF
>-|TRBJ2-3|TRBV4-1|once
TGCGCCAGCAGCCAAGACCCCCGCGTCACAGATACGCAGTATTTT
CASSQDPRVTDTQYF
>-|TRBJ1-3|TRBV7-9|-
TGTGCCAGCAGCTCCGTCGGAAACACCATATATTTT
CASSSVGNTIYF
>TRBD2|TRBJ2-1|TRBV27|-
TGTGCCAGCAGTCCCGGGACTAGCGGGAGCTCCTACAATGAGCAGTTCTTC
CASSPGTSGSSYNEQFF
>TRBD1|TRBJ1-1|TRBV10-3|-
TGTGCCATCAGTGGGGGGACAGGGGCGTTGAACACTGAAGCTTTCTTT
CAISGGTGALNTEAFF
>-|TRBJ1-1|TRBV15|-
TGTGCCACCACCCTTCAGGGCATGAACACTGAAGCTTTCTTT
CATTLQGMNTEAFF
>-|TRBJ2-5|TRBV29-1|-
TGCAGCGTTCGTTCCCAAGAGACCCAGTACTTC
CSVRSQETQYF
>-|TRBJ2-7|TRBV7-8|-
TGTGCCAGCAGCTTTGGGAGACGGTCCTACGAGCAGTACTTC
CASSFGRRSYEQYF
>-|TRBJ1-1|TRBV28|-
TGTGCCAGCAGTTCTATAGACACTGAAGCTTTCTTT
CASSSIDTEAFF
>-|TRBJ1-1|TRBV9|-
TGTGCCAGCAGCGTGGGCGTAGGGGGAGAGTTGAACACTGAAGCTTTCTTT
CASSVGVGGELNTEAFF
>-|TRBJ2-3|TRBV5-1|-
TGCGCCAGCAGCGTGGGGGAGACCACAGATACGCAGTATTTT
CASSVGETTDTQYF
>-|TRBJ2-7|TRBV7-6|-
TGTGCCAGCAGCTTAGCACAGGGTTCCTCCGAGCAGTACTTC
CASSLAQGSSEQYF
>-|TRBJ2-7|TRBV27|once
TGTGCCAGCAGCCGAGGACGACAGAACTACGAGCAGTACTTC
CASSRGRQNYEQYF
>TRBD2|TRBJ2-3|TRBV9|once
TGTGCCAGCAGCCCCCGGACTAGCGGGGGTAGCACAGATACGCAGTATTTT
CASSPRTSGGSTDTQYF
>-|TRBJ1-1|TRBV7-2|-
TGTGCCAGCAGCTTAAGGACAGCGCCAGAAGCTTTCTTT
CASSLRTAPEAFF
>-|TRBJ2-1|TRBV7-7|-
TGTGCCAGCAGCTTGGGGGGGGCCCGTGAGCAGTTCTTC
CASSLGGAREQFF
>-|TRBJ2-7|TRBV6-5|-
TGTGCCAGCAGTTACTCCGGGAGCGAGCAGTACTTC
CASSYSGSEQYF
>-|TRBJ1-2|TRBV7-2|-
TGTGCCAGCAGCTTGTCCTATAATGGCTACACCTTC
CASSLSYNGYTF
>TRBD2|TRBJ2-7|TRBV5-4|-
TGTGCCAGCAGCTTGAACGGGCTAGCGGGAGACGAGCAGTACTTC
CASSLNGLAGDEQYF
>-|TRBJ2-7|TRBV7-2|-
TGTGCCAGCAGCTCGTACTACGAGCAGTACTTC
CASSSYYEQYF
>-|TRBJ2-5|TRBV9|-
TGTGCCAGCAGCGTAGCAGGTTCCGAGACCCAGTACTTC
CASSVAGSETQYF
>-|TRBJ1-5|TRBV4-1|few
TGCGCCAGCAGCCAAGATCTCCAGAGGAATCAGCCCCAGCATTTT
CASSQDLQRNQPQHF
>-|TRBJ1-6|TRBV6-1|-
TGTGCCAGCAGCTGGCCGGCAGGCAATTCACCCCTCCACTTT
CASSWPAGNSPLHF
>-|TRBJ2-4|TRBV5-1|once
TGCGCCAGCAGCTGGGGGGACGTTGCCAAAAACATTCAGTACTTC
CASSWGDVAKNIQYF